This T cell receptor (beta chain) is from a study of somatic mutations in cytotoxic T cells in rheumatoid arthritis. Findings and limits, study-wide: The largest CD8+ clone made up over 20% of CD8+ cells in about an eighth of the 65 patients. For CD8+ T-cell clonality, rheumatoid arthritis patients and age-matched healthy controls did not differ significantly.

Only in-frame clones appear in the TCRdb table, and some are missing; sequencing was by immunoSEQ multiplex PCR. The sample has more than 10,000 clones; roughly four fifths are singletons. The CDR3 is made up of 17 amino acids. CDR1 is SGHRS, CDR2 YFSETQ, per germline. V lost 0 bases and J lost 1, with 16 bases in between. On this clone itself: What it binds is unknown.

Of the blood donors acting as healthy controls, 45% to 55% were female, and their median age was 56 years (range 21-70). After CD4+ and CD8+ cells were isolated by positive magnetic bead selection, their purity was checked by flow cytometry. The clonotype was recovered from a woman aged 55-70 years in good health. The sequenced sample consisted of CD8+ T cells sorted from blood. V and J are TRBV5-1 and TRBJ2-5; no definite D call. The CDR3, as DNA: TGCGCCAGCAGCTTGGCCTCGACACCGACGGCCCAAGAGACCCAGTACTTC. Protein: CASSLASTPTAQETQYF.